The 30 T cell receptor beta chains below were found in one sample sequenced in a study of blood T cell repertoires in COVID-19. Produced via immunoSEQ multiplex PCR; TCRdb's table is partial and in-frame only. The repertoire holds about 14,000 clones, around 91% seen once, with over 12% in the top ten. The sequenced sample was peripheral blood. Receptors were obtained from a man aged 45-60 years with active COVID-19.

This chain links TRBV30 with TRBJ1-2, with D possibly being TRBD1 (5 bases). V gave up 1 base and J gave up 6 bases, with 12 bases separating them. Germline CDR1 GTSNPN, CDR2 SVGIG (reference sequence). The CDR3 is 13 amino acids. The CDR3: CAWSDSGNDGYTF. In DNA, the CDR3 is TGTGCCTGGAGTGATTCAGGGAATGATGGCTACACCTTC.

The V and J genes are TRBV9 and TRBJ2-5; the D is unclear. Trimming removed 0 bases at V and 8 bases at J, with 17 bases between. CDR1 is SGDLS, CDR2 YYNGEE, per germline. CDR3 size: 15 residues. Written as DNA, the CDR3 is TGTGCCAGCAGCGTAGAAGTGGTTAACCAGGCTACCCAGTACTTC. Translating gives CASSVEVVNQATQYF. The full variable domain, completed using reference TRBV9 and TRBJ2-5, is DSGVTQTPKHLITATGQRVTLRCSPRSGDLSVYWYQQSLDQGLQFLIQYYNGEERAKGNILERFSAQQFPDLHSELNLSSLELGDSALYFCASSVEVVNQATQYFGPGTRLLVL.

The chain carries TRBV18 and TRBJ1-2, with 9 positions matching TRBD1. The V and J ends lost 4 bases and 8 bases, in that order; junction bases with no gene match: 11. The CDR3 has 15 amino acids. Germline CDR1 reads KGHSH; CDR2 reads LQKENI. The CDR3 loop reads CASSLTTGGVQGYTF. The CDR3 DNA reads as TGTGCCAGCTCACTTACTACAGGGGGCGTACAAGGCTACACCTTC.

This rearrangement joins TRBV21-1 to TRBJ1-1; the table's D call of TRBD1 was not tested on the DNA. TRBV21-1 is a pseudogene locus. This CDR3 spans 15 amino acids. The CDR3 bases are TGTGCCAGCAGCAAAATCGACAGGGCTCACACTGAAGCTTTCTTT. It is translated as CASSKIDRAHTEAFF.

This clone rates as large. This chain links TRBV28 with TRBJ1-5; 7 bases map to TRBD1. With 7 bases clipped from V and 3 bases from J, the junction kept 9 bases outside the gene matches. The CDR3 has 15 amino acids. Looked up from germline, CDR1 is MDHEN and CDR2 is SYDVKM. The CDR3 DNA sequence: TGTGCCAGCACTATATTCAGGGGGAACAATCAGCCCCAGCATTTT. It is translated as CASTIFRGNNQPQHF.

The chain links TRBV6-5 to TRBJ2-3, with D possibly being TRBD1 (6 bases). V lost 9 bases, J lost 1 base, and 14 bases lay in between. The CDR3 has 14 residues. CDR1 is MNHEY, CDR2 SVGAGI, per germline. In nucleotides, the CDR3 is TGTGCCAGTACAGGGACGGTCCGCACAGATACGCAGTATTTT. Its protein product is CASTGTVRTDTQYF.

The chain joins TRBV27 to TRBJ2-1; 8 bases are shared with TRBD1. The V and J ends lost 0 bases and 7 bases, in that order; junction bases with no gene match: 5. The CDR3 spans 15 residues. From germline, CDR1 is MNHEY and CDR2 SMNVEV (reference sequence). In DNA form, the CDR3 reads TGTGCCAGCAGTTTATCAGGGACAGGTGGAAATGAGCAGTTCTTC. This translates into CASSLSGTGGNEQFF.

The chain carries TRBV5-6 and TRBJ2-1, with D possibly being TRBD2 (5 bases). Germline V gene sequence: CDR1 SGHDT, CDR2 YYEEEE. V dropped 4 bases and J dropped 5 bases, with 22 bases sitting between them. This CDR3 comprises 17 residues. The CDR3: CASSPDILPGVDNEQFF. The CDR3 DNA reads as TGTGCCAGCAGCCCCGACATTCTGCCCGGGGTAGACAATGAGCAGTTCTTC.

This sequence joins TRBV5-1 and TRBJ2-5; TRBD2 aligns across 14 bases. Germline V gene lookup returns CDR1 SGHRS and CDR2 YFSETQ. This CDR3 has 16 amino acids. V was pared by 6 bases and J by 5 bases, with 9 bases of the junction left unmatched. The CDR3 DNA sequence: TGCGCCAGCAATTTGGGGACTAGCGGGAGTAGGGAGACCCAGTACTTC. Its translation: CASNLGTSGSRETQYF.

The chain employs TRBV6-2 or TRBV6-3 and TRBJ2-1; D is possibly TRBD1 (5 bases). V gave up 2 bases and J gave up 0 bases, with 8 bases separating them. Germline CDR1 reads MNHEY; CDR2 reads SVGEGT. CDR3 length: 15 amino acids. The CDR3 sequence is CASSYGQGSYNEQFF. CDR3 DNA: TGTGCCAGCAGTTACGGCCAGGGCTCCTACAATGAGCAGTTCTTC.

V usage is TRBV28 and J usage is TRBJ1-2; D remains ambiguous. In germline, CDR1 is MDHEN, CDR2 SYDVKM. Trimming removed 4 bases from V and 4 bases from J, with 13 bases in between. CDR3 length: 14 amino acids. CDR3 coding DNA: TGTGCCAGCAGTTCGTCGGGATGGCCCTATGGCTACACCTTC. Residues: CASSSSGWPYGYTF.

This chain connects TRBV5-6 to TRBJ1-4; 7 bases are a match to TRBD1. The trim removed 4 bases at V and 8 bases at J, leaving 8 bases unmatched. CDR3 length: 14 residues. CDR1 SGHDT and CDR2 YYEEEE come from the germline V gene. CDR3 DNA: TGTGCCAGCAGCCAGACAGGGTGGGGAGAAAAACTGTTTTTT. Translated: CASSQTGWGEKLFF.

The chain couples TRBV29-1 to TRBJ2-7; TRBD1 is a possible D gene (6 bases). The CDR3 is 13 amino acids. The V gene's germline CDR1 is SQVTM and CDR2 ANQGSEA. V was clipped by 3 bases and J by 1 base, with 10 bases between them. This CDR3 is CSVETGRSYEQYF. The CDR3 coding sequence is TGCAGCGTTGAGACAGGTCGATCCTACGAGCAGTACTTC.

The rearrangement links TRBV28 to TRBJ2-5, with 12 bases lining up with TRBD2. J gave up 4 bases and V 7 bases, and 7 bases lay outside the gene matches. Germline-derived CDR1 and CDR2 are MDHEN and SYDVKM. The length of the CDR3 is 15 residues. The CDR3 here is CASTTRLAGVETQYF. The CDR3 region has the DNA TGTGCCAGCACAACCCGACTAGCGGGAGTAGAGACCCAGTACTTC.

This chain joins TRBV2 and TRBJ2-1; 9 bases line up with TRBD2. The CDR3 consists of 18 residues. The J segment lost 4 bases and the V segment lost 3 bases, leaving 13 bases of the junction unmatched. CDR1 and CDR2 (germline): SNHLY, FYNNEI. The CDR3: CASSDFLAGTLGYNEQFF. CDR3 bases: TGTGCCAGCAGTGACTTCCTAGCGGGAACCCTAGGGTACAATGAGCAGTTCTTC. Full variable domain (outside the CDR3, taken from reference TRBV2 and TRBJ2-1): EPEVTQTPSHQVTQMGQEVILRCVPISNHLYFYWYRQILGQKVEFLVSFYNNEISEKSEIFDDQFSVERPDGSNFTLKIRSTKLEDSAMYFCASSDFLAGTLGYNEQFFGPGTRLTVL.

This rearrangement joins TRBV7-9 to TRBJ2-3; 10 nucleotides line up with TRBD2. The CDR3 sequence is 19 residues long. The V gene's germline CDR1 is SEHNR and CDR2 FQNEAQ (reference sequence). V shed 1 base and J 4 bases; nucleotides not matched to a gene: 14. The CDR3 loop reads CASSLGRTSGPLPPDTQYF. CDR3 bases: TGTGCCAGCAGCTTAGGGAGGACTAGCGGCCCCCTCCCCCCAGATACGCAGTATTTT.

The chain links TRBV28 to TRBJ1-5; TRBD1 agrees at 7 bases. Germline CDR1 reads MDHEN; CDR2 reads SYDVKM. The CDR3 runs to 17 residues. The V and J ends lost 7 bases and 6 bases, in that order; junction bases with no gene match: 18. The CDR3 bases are TGTGCCAGCACCAGGACAGGTCTACGCCAGAGGGGTCAGCCCCAGCATTTT. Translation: CASTRTGLRQRGQPQHF.

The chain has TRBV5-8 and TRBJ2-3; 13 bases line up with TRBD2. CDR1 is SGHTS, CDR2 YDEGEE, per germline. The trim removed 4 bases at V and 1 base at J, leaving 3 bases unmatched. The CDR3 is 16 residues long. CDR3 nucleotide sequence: TGTGCCAGCAGCCCCGGACTAGCGGGAGGCACAGATACGCAGTATTTT. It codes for CASSPGLAGGTDTQYF.

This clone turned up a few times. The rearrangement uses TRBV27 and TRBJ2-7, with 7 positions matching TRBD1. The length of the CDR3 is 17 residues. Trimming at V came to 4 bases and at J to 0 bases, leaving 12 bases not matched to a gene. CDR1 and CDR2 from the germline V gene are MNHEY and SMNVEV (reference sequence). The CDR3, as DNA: TGTGCCAGCAGTTCCCTGAAAGGGGGCCTGAGCTCCTACGAGCAGTACTTC. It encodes CASSSLKGGLSSYEQYF.

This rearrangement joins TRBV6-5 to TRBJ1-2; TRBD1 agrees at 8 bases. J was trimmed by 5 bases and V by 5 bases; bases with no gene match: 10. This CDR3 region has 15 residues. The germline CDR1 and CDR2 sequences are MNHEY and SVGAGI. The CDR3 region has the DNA TGTGCCAGCAGTCAGCGCGGACAGGGCGGATATGGCTACACCTTC. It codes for CASSQRGQGGYGYTF.

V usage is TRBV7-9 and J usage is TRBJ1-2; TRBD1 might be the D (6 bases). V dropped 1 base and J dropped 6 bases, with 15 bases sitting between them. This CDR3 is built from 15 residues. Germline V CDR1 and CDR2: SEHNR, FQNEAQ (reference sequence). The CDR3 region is CASSLGRQGPDGYTF. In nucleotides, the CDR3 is TGTGCCAGCAGCTTAGGGCGGCAGGGGCCGGATGGCTACACCTTC.

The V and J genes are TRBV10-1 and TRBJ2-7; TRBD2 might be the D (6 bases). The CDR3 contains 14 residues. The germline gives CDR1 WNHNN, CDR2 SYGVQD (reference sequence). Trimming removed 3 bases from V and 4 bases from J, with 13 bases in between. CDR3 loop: CASSDPGRGYEQYF. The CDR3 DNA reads TGCGCCAGCAGTGATCCGGGACGGGGGTACGAGCAGTACTTC.

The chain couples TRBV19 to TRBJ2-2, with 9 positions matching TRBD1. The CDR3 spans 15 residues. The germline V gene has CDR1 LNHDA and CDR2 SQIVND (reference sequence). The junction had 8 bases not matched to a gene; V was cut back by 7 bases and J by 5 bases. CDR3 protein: CASKTGTGSTGELFF. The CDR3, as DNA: TGTGCCAGTAAAACCGGGACAGGGAGTACCGGGGAGCTGTTTTTT.

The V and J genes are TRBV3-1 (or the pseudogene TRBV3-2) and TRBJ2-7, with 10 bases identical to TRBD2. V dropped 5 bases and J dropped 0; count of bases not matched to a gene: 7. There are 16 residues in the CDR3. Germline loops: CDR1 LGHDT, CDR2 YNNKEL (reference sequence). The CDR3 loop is CASSVRTSGYSYEQYF. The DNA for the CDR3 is TGTGCCAGCAGCGTTCGGACTAGCGGTTACTCCTACGAGCAGTACTTC.

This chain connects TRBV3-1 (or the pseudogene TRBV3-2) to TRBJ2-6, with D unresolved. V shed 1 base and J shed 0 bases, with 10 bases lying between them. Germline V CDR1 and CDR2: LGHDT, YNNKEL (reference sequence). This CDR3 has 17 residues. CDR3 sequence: CASSQGGMYSGANVLTF. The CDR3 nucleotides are TGTGCCAGCAGCCAAGGCGGAATGTACTCTGGGGCCAACGTCCTGACTTTC.

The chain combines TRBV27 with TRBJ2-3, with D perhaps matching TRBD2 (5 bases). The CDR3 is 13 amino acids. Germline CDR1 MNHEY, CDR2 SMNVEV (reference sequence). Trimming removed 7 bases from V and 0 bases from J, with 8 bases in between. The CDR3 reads CASKRISTDTQYF. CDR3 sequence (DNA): TGTGCCAGCAAGCGGATTAGCACAGATACGCAGTATTTT.

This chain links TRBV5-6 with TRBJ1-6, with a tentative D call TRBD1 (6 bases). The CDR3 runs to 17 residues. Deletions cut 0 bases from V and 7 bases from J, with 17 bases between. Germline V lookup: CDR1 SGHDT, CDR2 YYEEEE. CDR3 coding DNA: TGTGCCAGCAGCTTGGTCCTGGGACACAGTGGCAATTCACCCCTCCACTTT. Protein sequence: CASSLVLGHSGNSPLHF.

The CDR3 protein is CASSSGQGGTQYF. CDR3 bases: TGTGCCAGCAGTTCCGGACAGGGGGGGACCCAGTACTTC. The chain links TRBV6-5 to TRBJ2-5; TRBD1 matches at 10 bases. V trimming: 4 bases; J trimming: 7 bases; junction bases outside the gene matches: 3. The length of the CDR3 is 13 residues. CDR1 and CDR2 (germline): MNHEY, SVGAGI.

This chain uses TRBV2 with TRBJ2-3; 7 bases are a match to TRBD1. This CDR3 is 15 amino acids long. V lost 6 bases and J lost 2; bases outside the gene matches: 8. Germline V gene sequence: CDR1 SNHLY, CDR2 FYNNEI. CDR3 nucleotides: TGTGCCAGCAGCTTCGACAGGGTCCCCACAGATACGCAGTATTTT. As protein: CASSFDRVPTDTQYF.

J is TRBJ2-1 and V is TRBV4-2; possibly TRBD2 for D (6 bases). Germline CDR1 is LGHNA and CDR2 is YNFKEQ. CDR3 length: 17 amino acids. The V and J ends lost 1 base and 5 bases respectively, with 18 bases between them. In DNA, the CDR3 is TGTGCCAGCAGCCAAGGTAACCAAGCGGGCCCGAACAATGAGCAGTTCTTC. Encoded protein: CASSQGNQAGPNNEQFF.